The 5 T cell receptor beta chains below come from one sample, sequenced in a study of metastatic and nonmetastatic thyroid tumors. Among the patients, none had received any treatment before thyroid surgery. TCRdb called clones again from the PCR reads with MiXCR. Of over 50,000 clones listed, roughly 29% were seen once; the top ten hold about 15%. Sequencing used blood. The receptors were sampled from a female donor with papillary thyroid cancer or a benign thyroid nodule (not recorded which). Some clones in this sample may be carry-over from other donors' samples.

This clone was counted ten times or more. The chain recombines TRBV5-4 with TRBJ2-3, with D possibly matching TRBD1 (8 bases). The ends were cut back, 3 bases at V and 5 bases at J, with 19 bases in the middle. There are 16 residues in the CDR3. The germline CDR1 and CDR2 sequences are SGHNT and YYREEE (reference sequence). The CDR3 sequence: CASSWGYTGGEDTQYF. The CDR3 DNA is TGTGCCAGCAGCTGGGGTTATACAGGGGGGGAAGATACGCAGTATTTT.

In this sample, this clone turned up a few times. The gene calls are TRBV6-2 or TRBV6-3 and TRBJ2-3; TRBD2 is a possible D gene (5 bases). Germline CDR1 and CDR2: MNHEY and SVGEGT. Trimming took 4 bases from V and 0 from J, leaving 14 bases between them. The CDR3 spans 16 residues. The CDR3 DNA follows: TGTGCCAGCAGTTGCTCCCAGGAGGAAAGCACAGATACGCAGTATTTT. Its translation is CASSCSQEESTDTQYF.

This clone was counted between two and nine times. The V gene is TRBV6-1, the J gene TRBJ1-5; the D is unclear. The CDR3 has 16 amino acids. In germline, CDR1 is MNHNS, CDR2 SASEGT. V gave up 3 bases and J gave up 0 bases, with 12 bases separating them. CDR3 sequence: CASSDRTVGSNQPQHF. In DNA form, the CDR3 reads TGTGCCAGCAGTGATCGAACAGTGGGTAGCAATCAGCCCCAGCATTTT.

As concerns this clone: One junction end does not reproduce the germline sequence, and a read error may be involved. The genes are TRBV14 and TRBJ1-2; D perhaps matches TRBD1 (6 bases). CDR3 length: 13 amino acids. CDR1 is SGHDN and CDR2 is FVKESK in the germline V gene. CDR3 amino acids: CVSSQGLRGHHTF. As DNA, the CDR3 is TGTGTCAGCAGCCAAGGTCTTAGGGGACACCACACCTTC.

The chain links TRBV5-1 to TRBJ2-3; 13 nucleotides align to TRBD2. The CDR3 is 18 amino acids. Trimming cost V 0 bases and J 6 bases; bases outside gene matches: 10. Germline V CDR1 and CDR2: SGHRS, YFSETQ. CDR3 sequence (DNA): TGCGCCAGCAGCTTGGTCGGACTAGCGGGAGTTGGGGGGGATACGCAGTATTTT. It yields the protein CASSLVGLAGVGGDTQYF.